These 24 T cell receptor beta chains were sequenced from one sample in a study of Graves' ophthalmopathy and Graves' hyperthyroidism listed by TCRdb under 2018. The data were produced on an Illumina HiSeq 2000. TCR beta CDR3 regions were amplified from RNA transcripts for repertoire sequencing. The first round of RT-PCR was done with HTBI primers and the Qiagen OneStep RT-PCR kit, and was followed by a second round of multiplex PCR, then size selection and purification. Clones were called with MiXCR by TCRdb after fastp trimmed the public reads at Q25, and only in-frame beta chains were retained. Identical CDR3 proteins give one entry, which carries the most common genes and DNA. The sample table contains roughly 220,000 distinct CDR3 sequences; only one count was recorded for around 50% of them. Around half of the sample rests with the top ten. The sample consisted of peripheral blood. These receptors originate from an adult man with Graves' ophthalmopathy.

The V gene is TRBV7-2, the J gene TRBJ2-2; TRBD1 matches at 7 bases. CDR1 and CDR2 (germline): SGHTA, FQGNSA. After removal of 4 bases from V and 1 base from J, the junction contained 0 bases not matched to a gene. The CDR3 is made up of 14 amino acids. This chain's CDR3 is CASSWDRNTGELFF. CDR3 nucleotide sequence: TGTGCCAGCAGCTGGGACAGGAACACCGGGGAGCTGTTTTTT.

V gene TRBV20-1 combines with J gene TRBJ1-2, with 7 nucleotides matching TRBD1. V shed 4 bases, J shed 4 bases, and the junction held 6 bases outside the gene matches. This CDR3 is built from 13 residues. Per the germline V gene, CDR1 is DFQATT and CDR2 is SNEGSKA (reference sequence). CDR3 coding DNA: TGCAGTGCTATCACAGGGGAAGGCTATGGCTACACCTTC. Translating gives CSAITGEGYGYTF.

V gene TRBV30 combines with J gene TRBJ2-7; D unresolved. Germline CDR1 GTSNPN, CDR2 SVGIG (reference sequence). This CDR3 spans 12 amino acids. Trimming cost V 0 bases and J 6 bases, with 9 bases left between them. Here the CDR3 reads CAWSVKGPEQYF. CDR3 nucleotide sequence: TGTGCCTGGAGTGTAAAAGGGCCCGAGCAGTACTTC. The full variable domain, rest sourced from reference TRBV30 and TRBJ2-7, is SQTIHQWPATLVQPVGSPLSLECTVEGTSNPNLYWYRQAAGRGLQLLFYSVGIGQISSEVPQNLSASRPQDRQFILSSKKLLLSDSGFYLCAWSVKGPEQYFGPGTRLTVT.

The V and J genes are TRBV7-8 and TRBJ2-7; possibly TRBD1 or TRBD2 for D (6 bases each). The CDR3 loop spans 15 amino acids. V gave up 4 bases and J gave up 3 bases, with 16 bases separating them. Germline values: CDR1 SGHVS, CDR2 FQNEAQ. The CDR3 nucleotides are TGTGCCAGCAGCTCCGGTGGGGGGCCTAACTACGAGCAGTACTTC. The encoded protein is CASSSGGGPNYEQYF.

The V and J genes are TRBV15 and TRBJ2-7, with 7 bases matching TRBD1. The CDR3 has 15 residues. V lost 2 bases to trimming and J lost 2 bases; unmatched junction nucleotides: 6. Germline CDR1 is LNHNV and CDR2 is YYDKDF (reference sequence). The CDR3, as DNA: TGTGCCACCAGCAGATTACAGGGGTCCCCCTACGAGCAGTACTTC. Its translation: CATSRLQGSPYEQYF.

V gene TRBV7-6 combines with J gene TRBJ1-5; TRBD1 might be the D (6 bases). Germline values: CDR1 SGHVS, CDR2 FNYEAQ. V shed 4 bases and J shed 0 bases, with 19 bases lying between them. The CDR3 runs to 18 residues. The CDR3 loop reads CASSWEGRGDYSNQPQHF. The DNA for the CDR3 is TGTGCCAGCAGCTGGGAGGGCAGGGGCGACTATAGCAATCAGCCCCAGCATTTT.

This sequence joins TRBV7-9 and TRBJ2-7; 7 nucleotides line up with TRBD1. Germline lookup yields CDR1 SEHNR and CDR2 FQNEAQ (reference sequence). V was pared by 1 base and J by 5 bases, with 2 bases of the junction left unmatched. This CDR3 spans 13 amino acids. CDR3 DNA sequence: TGTGCCAGCAGCTTAGTAACAGGGGACGAGCAGTACTTC. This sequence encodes CASSLVTGDEQYF.

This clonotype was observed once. CDR3 in amino acids: CATSVGGLPTGELFF. The DNA of the CDR3 is TGTGCCACCAGTGTTGGGGGACTACCCACCGGGGAGCTGTTTTTT. The V and J genes are TRBV24-1 and TRBJ2-2; 7 bases line up with TRBD2. This CDR3 spans 15 amino acids. With 5 bases clipped from V and 4 bases from J, the junction kept 6 bases outside the gene matches. CDR1 is KGHDR, CDR2 SFDVKD, per germline.

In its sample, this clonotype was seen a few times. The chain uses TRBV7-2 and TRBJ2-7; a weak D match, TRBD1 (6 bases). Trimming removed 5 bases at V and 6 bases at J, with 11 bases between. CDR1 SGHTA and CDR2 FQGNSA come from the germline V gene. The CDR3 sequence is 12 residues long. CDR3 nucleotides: TGTGCCAGCAGCCAAGACAGGTCCGAGCAGTACTTC. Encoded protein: CASSQDRSEQYF.

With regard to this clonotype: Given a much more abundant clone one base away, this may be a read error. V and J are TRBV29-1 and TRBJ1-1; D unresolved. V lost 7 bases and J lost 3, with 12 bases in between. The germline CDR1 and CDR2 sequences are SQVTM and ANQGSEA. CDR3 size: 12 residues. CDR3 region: CSAAPTDTEAFF. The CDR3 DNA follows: TGCAGCGCCGCACCCACTGACACTGAAGCTTTCTTT.

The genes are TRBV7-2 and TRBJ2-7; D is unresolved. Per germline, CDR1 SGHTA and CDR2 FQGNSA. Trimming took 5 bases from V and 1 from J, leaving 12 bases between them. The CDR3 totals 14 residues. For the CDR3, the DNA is TGTGCCAGCAGCCCCTCCCGTAGTTCCTACGAGCAGTACTTC. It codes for CASSPSRSSYEQYF.

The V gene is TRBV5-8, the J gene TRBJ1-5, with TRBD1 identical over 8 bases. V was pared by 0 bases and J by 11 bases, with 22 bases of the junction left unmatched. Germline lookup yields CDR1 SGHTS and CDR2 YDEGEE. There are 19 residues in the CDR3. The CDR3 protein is CASSLAVWNRGSPQETQHF. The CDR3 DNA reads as TGTGCCAGCAGCTTGGCCGTCTGGAACAGGGGGTCCCCTCAAGAGACCCAGCATTTT.

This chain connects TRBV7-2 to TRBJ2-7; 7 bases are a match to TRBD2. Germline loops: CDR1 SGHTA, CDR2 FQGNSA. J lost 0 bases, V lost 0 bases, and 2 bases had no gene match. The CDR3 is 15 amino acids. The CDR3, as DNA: TGTGCCAGCAGCTTAGCCGGGACTACCTCCTACGAGCAGTACTTC. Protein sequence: CASSLAGTTSYEQYF.

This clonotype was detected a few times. CDR3 bases: TGTGCCAGCAGCCAAGGAGGGGATTCGAGCTACACCTTC. It encodes CASSQGGDSSYTF. The chain has TRBV7-8 and TRBJ1-2; D possibly corresponds to TRBD1 (5 bases). CDR1 is SGHVS and CDR2 is FQNEAQ in the germline V gene. The CDR3 covers 13 residues. The V gene lost 5 bases and the J gene lost 9 bases, with 16 bases spanning the gap.

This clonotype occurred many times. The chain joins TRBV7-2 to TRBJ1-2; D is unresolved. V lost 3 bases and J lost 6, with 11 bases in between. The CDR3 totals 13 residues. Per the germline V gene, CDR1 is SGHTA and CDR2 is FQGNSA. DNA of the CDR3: TGTGCCAGCAGCTTTTATACGGATGATGGCTACACCTTC. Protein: CASSFYTDDGYTF.

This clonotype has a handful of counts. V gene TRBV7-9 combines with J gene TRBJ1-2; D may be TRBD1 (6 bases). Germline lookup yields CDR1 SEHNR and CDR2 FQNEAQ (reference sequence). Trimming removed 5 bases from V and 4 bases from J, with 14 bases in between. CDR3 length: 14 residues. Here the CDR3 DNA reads TGTGCCAGCAGCCCACAGGGAAAAGGCTATGGCTACACCTTC. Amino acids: CASSPQGKGYGYTF.

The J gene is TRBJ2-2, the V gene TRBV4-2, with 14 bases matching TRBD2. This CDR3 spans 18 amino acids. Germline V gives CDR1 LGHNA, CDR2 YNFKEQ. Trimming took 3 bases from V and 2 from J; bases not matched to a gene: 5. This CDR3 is CASSQGLAGVRNTGELFF. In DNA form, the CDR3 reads TGTGCCAGCAGCCAGGGACTAGCGGGAGTGCGAAACACCGGGGAGCTGTTTTTT.

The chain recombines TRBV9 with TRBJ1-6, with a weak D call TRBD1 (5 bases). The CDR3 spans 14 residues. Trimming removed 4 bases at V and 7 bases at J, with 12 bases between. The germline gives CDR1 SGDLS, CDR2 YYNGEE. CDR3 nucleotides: TGTGCCAGCAGCCCCACCGGGACGAATTCACCCCTCCACTTT. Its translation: CASSPTGTNSPLHF.

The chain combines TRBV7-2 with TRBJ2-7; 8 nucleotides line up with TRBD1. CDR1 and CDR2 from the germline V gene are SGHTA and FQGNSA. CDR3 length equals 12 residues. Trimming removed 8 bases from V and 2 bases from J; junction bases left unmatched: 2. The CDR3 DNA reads TGTGCCAGCGTGGGACAGGCCTACGAGCAGTACTTC. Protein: CASVGQAYEQYF.

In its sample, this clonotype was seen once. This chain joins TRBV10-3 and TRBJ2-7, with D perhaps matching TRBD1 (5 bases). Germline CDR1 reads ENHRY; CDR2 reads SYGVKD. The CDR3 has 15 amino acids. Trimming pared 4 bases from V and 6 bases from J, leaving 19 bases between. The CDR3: CAISAEVGPLSEQYF. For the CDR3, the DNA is TGTGCCATCAGTGCTGAAGTGGGGCCTCTAAGCGAGCAGTACTTC.

The CDR3 DNA reads TGTGCCAGCAGCCCCCCCGGCTTCTATGGCTACACCTTC. Translated, it gives CASSPPGFYGYTF. The chain couples TRBV6-5 to TRBJ1-2; no clear D gene. Per the germline V gene, CDR1 is MNHEY and CDR2 is SVGAGI. The CDR3 is 13 amino acids. The V end was cut by 6 bases, the J end by 4 bases, with 12 bases between.

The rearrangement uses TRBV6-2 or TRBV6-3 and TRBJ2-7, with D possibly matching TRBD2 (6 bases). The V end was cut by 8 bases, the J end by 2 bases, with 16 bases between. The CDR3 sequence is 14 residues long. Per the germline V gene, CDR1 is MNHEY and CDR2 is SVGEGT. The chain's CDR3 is CASGPRGKPYEQYF. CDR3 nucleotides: TGTGCCAGCGGCCCTCGGGGGAAACCCTACGAGCAGTACTTC.

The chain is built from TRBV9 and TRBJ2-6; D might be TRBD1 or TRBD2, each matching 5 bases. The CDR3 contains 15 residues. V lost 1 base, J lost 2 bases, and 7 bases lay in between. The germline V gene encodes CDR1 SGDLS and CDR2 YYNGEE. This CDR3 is CASSVLGAGANVLTF. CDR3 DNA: TGTGCCAGCAGCGTATTGGGGGCTGGGGCCAACGTCCTGACTTTC.

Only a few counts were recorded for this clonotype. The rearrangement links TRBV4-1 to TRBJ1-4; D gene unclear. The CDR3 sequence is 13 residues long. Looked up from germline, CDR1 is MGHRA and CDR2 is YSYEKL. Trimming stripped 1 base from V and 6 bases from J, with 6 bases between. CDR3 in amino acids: CASSQVGDEKLFF. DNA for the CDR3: TGCGCCAGCAGCCAAGTGGGAGATGAAAAACTGTTTTTT.